The rows below give T cell receptor beta chains drawn from one sample of a study of cytomegalovirus exposure and HLA in healthy donors. Sequenced by immunoSEQ multiplex PCR; TCRdb stores in-frame clones only, minus some. The table lists some 85,000 clones, roughly 95% of them singletons. Material for sequencing was PBMCs. The receptors derive from a woman younger than 30 in good health and CMV-seronegative. Each CDR3 is given with its conserved first and last residue. A D gene is named only where the DNA matches it firmly. Expanded clones get a size class; other rows say once, few or many, or leave the size out.

v_call	d_call	clone_size	j_call	cdr3_nt	cdr3_aa
TRBV7-6	TRBD2	.	TRBJ2-7	TGTGCCAGCAGCATACTAGCGGGGAGCTCCTACGAGCAGTACTTC	CASSILAGSSYEQYF
TRBV7-2	.	.	TRBJ1-5	TGTGCCAGCAGCACTGACAGTACTCGGAATCAGCCCCAGCATTTT	CASSTDSTRNQPQHF
TRBV19	.	.	TRBJ1-5	TGTGCCAGTAGTATCCAGGGTTTCAATCAGCCCCAGCATTTT	CASSIQGFNQPQHF
TRBV10-3	.	.	TRBJ2-7	TGTGCCATCAGTGCGACCGGGACTCCTTCCTACGAGCAGTACTTC	CAISATGTPSYEQYF
TRBV10-1	.	.	TRBJ2-1	TGCGCCAGCAGCGGAGGTTCCGGAGGGTACAATGAGCAGTTCTTC	CASSGGSGGYNEQFF
TRBV5-1	TRBD2	.	TRBJ2-7	TGCGCCAGCAGCTTTTCCCCGGGACTAGCGGGCTACGAGCAGTACTTC	CASSFSPGLAGYEQYF
TRBV7-9	TRBD2	once	TRBJ2-3	TGTGCCAGCAGCGGCCGGGGAGGGTCACAAGCGGATACGCAGTATTTT	CASSGRGGSQADTQYF
TRBV27	.	.	TRBJ1-4	TGTGCCAGCAGTACATCGGCGGTAACTAATGAAAAACTGTTTTTT	CASSTSAVTNEKLFF
TRBV11-2	TRBD2	.	TRBJ2-5	TGTGCCAGCAGCCGTCGGGGACTAGCGGGAGTCCAAGAGACCCAGTACTTC	CASSRRGLAGVQETQYF
TRBV30	TRBD2	.	TRBJ2-3	TGTGCCTCCCGGAGGGGGTCTAGCGGGAGGAACACAGATACGCAGTATTTT	CASRRGSSGRNTDTQYF
TRBV5-1	TRBD2	.	TRBJ2-1	TGCGCCAGCGTGCCCGGGACTAGCGGAGGGATCCAGTTCTTC	CASVPGTSGGIQFF
TRBV5-8	TRBD2	.	TRBJ2-7	TGTGCCAGCAGCTCTATAATAGCGGGGGATGCCTACGAGCAGTACTTC	CASSSIIAGDAYEQYF
TRBV7-2	TRBD2	.	TRBJ2-3	TGTGCCAGCAGCCTTCACCGTAGCGGGAGGTCCTTCACAGATACGCAGTATTTT	CASSLHRSGRSFTDTQYF
TRBV14	.	.	TRBJ1-5	TGTGCCAGCAGCCAAGACGATACAGGGAGCAATCAGCCCCAGCATTTT	CASSQDDTGSNQPQHF
TRBV13	.	.	TRBJ2-7	TGTGCCAGCAGCTTAGACCCCGGGACATCTCCGTACGAGCAGTACTTC	CASSLDPGTSPYEQYF